Following are 25 T cell receptor beta chains from one sample sequenced in a study of CD8+CD57+ T cells in acquired aplastic anemia. TCR beta VDJ and CDR3 profiling used genomic DNA as template. TCRdb recomputed calls from the reads with MiXCR, one row per CDR3 protein. The table lists fewer than 100,000 distinct CDR3 sequences, under 50% of them singletons, with over 50% in the top ten. The specimen was sorted CD4+, CD8+, or CD8+CD57+ T cells (not recorded which) from PBMCs. Source of these receptors: a human donor in good health, serving as a control.

The chain carries TRBV20-1 and TRBJ1-6; the D gene is possibly TRBD1 (6 bases). The CDR3 is 14 amino acids. Trimming pared 0 bases from V and 10 bases from J, leaving 13 bases between. Germline CDR1 DFQATT, CDR2 SNEGSKA (reference sequence). The CDR3 reads CSARELGGSSPLHF. CDR3 in DNA: TGCAGTGCTAGAGAATTAGGGGGGTCGTCACCCCTCCACTTT.

In this sample, this clonotype turned up many times. The rearrangement links TRBV7-8 to TRBJ1-1; D unclear. V lost 2 bases, J lost 0 bases, and 10 bases lay in between. CDR1 and CDR2 (germline): SGHVS, FQNEAQ. The length of the CDR3 is 15 residues. CDR3 coding DNA: TGTGCCAGCAGCTTATACAGTGAAATGAACACTGAAGCTTTCTTT. This codes for CASSLYSEMNTEAFF.

This chain links TRBV12-3 or TRBV12-4 with TRBJ1-1; D not resolved. This CDR3 has 10 residues. With 5 bases removed from V and 8 bases from J, the gap between germline ends came to 6 bases. CDR3 loop: CASSPGEAFF. Here the CDR3 DNA reads TGTGCCAGCAGTCCCGGGGAAGCTTTCTTT.

This clonotype appeared many times. The gene calls are TRBV9 and TRBJ2-7; 8 bases map to TRBD2. CDR3 size: 12 residues. Looked up from germline, CDR1 is SGDLS and CDR2 is YYNGEE. V lost 3 bases and J lost 5; bases outside the gene matches: 1. The CDR3 loop reads CASSGLANEQYF. CDR3 sequence (DNA): TGTGCCAGCAGCGGACTAGCGAACGAGCAGTACTTC.

This clonotype was seen once. The junction differs from germline at one of its ends, possibly a read error. This CDR3 is CVISVGPNTGELFF. The CDR3 DNA sequence: TGTGTCATCAGCGTAGGACCCAACACCGGGGAGCTGTTTTTT. V usage is TRBV10-3 and J usage is TRBJ2-2; D gene unclear. The V gene's germline CDR1 is ENHRY and CDR2 SYGVKD. This CDR3 has 14 residues.

At least ten counts were recorded for this clonotype. The rearrangement links TRBV7-9 to TRBJ1-4; D is unresolved. The CDR3 consists of 12 residues. V lost 5 bases to trimming and J lost 4 bases, with 5 bases between them. The germline gives CDR1 SEHNR, CDR2 FQNEAQ (reference sequence). The CDR3 DNA follows: TGTGCCAGCAGCCTCGATAATGAAAAACTGTTTTTT. This encodes CASSLDNEKLFF.

V gene TRBV10-3 combines with J gene TRBJ1-2, with a tentative D call TRBD1 (5 bases). Trimming cost V 2 bases and J 4 bases, with 20 bases left between them. CDR1 ENHRY and CDR2 SYGVKD come from the germline V gene. The CDR3 totals 17 residues. CDR3 nucleotides: TGTGCCATCAGTGAGGGGCTGGGGCAGGGAGAAGTCTATGGCTACACCTTC. Its protein is CAISEGLGQGEVYGYTF.

The chain joins TRBV6-1 to TRBJ2-3; 10 bases agree with TRBD2. The germline CDR1 and CDR2 sequences are MNHNS and SASEGT. The CDR3 sequence is 15 residues long. V gave up 5 bases and J gave up 1 base; unmatched junction bases: 3. The CDR3 DNA is TGTGCCAGCAGTATTCTAGCGGGGGGCACAGATACGCAGTATTTT. Its protein product is CASSILAGGTDTQYF.

The chain links TRBV2 to TRBJ1-5, with 10 bases identical to TRBD1. This CDR3 comprises 17 residues. CDR1 is SNHLY and CDR2 is FYNNEI in the germline V gene. After removal of 6 bases from V and 0 bases from J, the junction contained 8 bases not matched to a gene. Written as DNA, the CDR3 is TGTGCCAGCAGAAAGACAGGGGGCGATTATAGCAATCAGCCCCAGCATTTT. It is translated as CASRKTGGDYSNQPQHF. Complete variable domain (other parts from reference TRBV2 and TRBJ1-5): EPEVTQTPSHQVTQMGQEVILRCVPISNHLYFYWYRQILGQKVEFLVSFYNNEISEKSEIFDDQFSVERPDGSNFTLKIRSTKLEDSAMYFCASRKTGGDYSNQPQHFGDGTRLSIL.

The CDR3 sequence: CASSEEPGGDRGYYEQYF. The CDR3 bases are TGTGCCAGCAGTGAAGAGCCGGGGGGGGACCGAGGATACTACGAGCAGTACTTC. The V gene is TRBV6-1, the J gene TRBJ2-7; 8 bases are shared with TRBD2. J lost 3 bases, V lost 1 base, and 14 bases had no gene match. The CDR3 totals 18 residues. Germline assignment: CDR1 MNHNS and CDR2 SASEGT.

This clonotype was counted ten times or more. A read error may produce the germline difference seen at one junction end. CDR3 sequence: CACSGYNEQFF. CDR3 nucleotides: TGTGCCTGCAGCGGGTACAATGAGCAGTTCTTC. The gene calls are TRBV7-9 and TRBJ2-1, with D possibly being TRBD2 (6 bases). CDR3 length: 11 residues. Germline loops: CDR1 SEHNR, CDR2 FQNEAQ (reference sequence).

The chain combines TRBV6-1 with TRBJ2-1; 10 bases agree with TRBD1. Germline assignment: CDR1 MNHNS and CDR2 SASEGT. With 6 bases clipped from V and 7 bases from J, the junction kept 0 bases outside the gene matches. CDR3 length: 12 residues. CDR3 residues: CASRDRGNEQFF. CDR3 nucleotides: TGTGCCAGCAGGGACAGGGGGAATGAGCAGTTCTTC.

This clonotype has more than one count but fewer than ten. This chain uses TRBV28 with TRBJ2-7; TRBD2 matches 8 bases. CDR1 is MDHEN, CDR2 SYDVKM, per germline. The CDR3 contains 14 residues. Trimming at V came to 5 bases and at J to 2 bases, leaving 5 bases not matched to a gene. Here the CDR3 DNA reads TGTGCCAGCAGTCACGCGGGGGGTACCTACGAGCAGTACTTC. Translating it yields CASSHAGGTYEQYF.

This clonotype came up many times. The chain has TRBV9 and TRBJ2-6; D is undetermined. The germline V and J ends were trimmed by 3 bases and 0 bases, with 13 bases remaining between them. The CDR3 extends over 17 amino acids. The germline gives CDR1 SGDLS, CDR2 YYNGEE. The CDR3 sequence: CASSDPATVSGANVLTF. DNA for the CDR3: TGTGCCAGCAGCGACCCAGCGACTGTCTCTGGGGCCAACGTCCTGACTTTC.

V gene TRBV20-1 combines with J gene TRBJ1-6; 7 bases align to TRBD1. From germline, CDR1 is DFQATT and CDR2 SNEGSKA (reference sequence). The CDR3 is 13 residues long. Germline trimming cut 5 bases from V and 9 bases from J; bases unmatched to any gene: 7. The CDR3 DNA reads as TGCAGTGCTCGACAGGGTCGAGGTTCACCCCTCCACTTT. This translates into CSARQGRGSPLHF.

The V and J genes are TRBV29-1 and TRBJ1-5; D ambiguous. From germline, CDR1 is SQVTM and CDR2 ANQGSEA. Trimming pared 1 base from V and 3 bases from J, leaving 7 bases between. The CDR3 runs 13 residues. Here the CDR3 DNA reads TGCAGCGTTGAAGTGGGCCCCAATCAGCCCCAGCATTTT. Encoded protein: CSVEVGPNQPQHF.

Turning to this clonotype: A read error may be the cause here, since a much bigger clone is one base away. The chain combines TRBV29-1 with TRBJ1-3; D is undetermined. This CDR3 region has 16 residues. In germline, CDR1 is SQVTM, CDR2 ANQGSEA. Here the CDR3 DNA reads TGCAGCCTTGAAGATCTTAAGGAGATCTCTGGAAACACCATATATTTT. Amino acids: CSLEDLKEISGNTIYF.

The chain uses TRBV7-9 and TRBJ1-6; D unclear. Trimming removed 5 bases from V and 13 bases from J, with 0 bases in between. Germline CDR1 SEHNR, CDR2 FQNEAQ (reference sequence). CDR3 length equals 8 residues. This CDR3 is CASSPLHF. CDR3 in DNA: TGTGCCAGCAGCCCCCTCCACTTT.

This clonotype was found many times. The chain employs TRBV2 and TRBJ1-1, with D possibly TRBD1 on 5 matching bases. The germline gives CDR1 SNHLY, CDR2 FYNNEI. Trimming cost V 1 base and J 4 bases, with 13 bases left between them. The CDR3 sequence is 15 residues long. CDR3 loop: CASSEVFTGGTEAFF. CDR3 DNA sequence: TGTGCCAGCAGTGAAGTATTCACGGGGGGCACTGAAGCTTTCTTT.

Points on this clonotype: Possible read error: a much larger clone is one base away. This chain links TRBV12-3 or TRBV12-4 with TRBJ2-3; D possibly corresponds to TRBD2 (6 bases). This CDR3 comprises 15 residues. Between the trimmed V and J ends, which lost 6 bases and 2 bases, there was a span of 15 bases. The CDR3 reads CASRREGGDTDTQYF. Here the CDR3 DNA reads TGTGCCAGCAGACGCGAGGGCGGGGACACAGATACGCAGTATTTT.

Ten or more counts support this clonotype. The V gene is TRBV9, the J gene TRBJ2-5; 7 positions agree with TRBD1. CDR1 is SGDLS and CDR2 is YYNGEE in the germline V gene. This CDR3 comprises 14 residues. V lost 3 bases and J lost 4; bases outside the gene matches: 6. The CDR3 reads CASSETGLVETQYF. The DNA for the CDR3 is TGTGCCAGCAGCGAGACAGGGTTAGTAGAGACCCAGTACTTC.

The CDR3 reads CSVTIDQPQHF. CDR3 DNA: TGCAGCGTTACGATCGATCAGCCCCAGCATTTT. J is TRBJ1-5 and V is TRBV29-1; unclear D gene. The germline V and J ends were trimmed by 5 bases and 5 bases, with 7 bases remaining between them. This CDR3 contains 11 residues. Germline values: CDR1 SQVTM, CDR2 ANQGSEA.

In its sample, this clonotype was seen many times. The genes are TRBV7-9 and TRBJ2-5; D unresolved. Germline CDR1 is SEHNR and CDR2 is FQNEAQ (reference sequence). The CDR3 covers 12 residues. Between the trimmed V and J ends, which lost 5 bases and 4 bases, there was a span of 8 bases. The CDR3, as DNA: TGTGCCAGCAGCAACCCGTTAGAGACCCAGTACTTC. This sequence encodes CASSNPLETQYF.

This clonotype has just a few counts. The chain recombines TRBV4-2 with TRBJ2-5; 7 bases map to TRBD1. With the DNA end fitting TRBJ2-1 better, the J assignment may be wrong. The CDR3 loop spans 15 amino acids. Germline V gene sequence: CDR1 LGHNA, CDR2 YNFKEQ. CDR3 sequence reads: CASSQESSQGDEQFF. CDR3 DNA sequence: TGTGCCAGCAGCCAAGAATCAAGCCAGGGGGATGAGCAGTTCTTC.

The chain recombines TRBV4-3 with TRBJ2-7; no clear D gene. The V gene lost 1 base and the J gene lost 0 bases, with 10 bases spanning the gap. The V gene's germline CDR1 is LGHNA and CDR2 YSLEER. This CDR3 is built from 15 residues. The CDR3 spells CASSQAPDGSYEQYF. The CDR3 coding sequence is TGCGCCAGCAGCCAAGCCCCGGACGGCTCCTACGAGCAGTACTTC.